This T cell receptor (beta chain) came from a study of T cell responses to AZD1222 COVID-19 vaccine. Regarding the study as a whole: Targeting of unmutated variant regions was reportedly seen in nearly half of spike-specific TCRs. Among those given AZD1222, only five or six were seropositive at baseline. Increased Spike-specific TCR breadth and depth were observed after two AZD1222 doses.

The germline gives CDR1 MNHNS, CDR2 SASEGT. V lost 1 base to trimming and J lost 7 bases, with 5 bases between them. This CDR3 is built from 13 residues. Clones were sequenced by immunoSEQ multiplex PCR, and TCRdb holds only the in-frame ones, with some missing. Of about 120,000 clones listed, around 87% were seen once; the top ten hold roughly a tenth. With regard to this clone: The antigen is not known.

The rearrangement links TRBV6-1 to TRBJ1-6; D might be TRBD1 (5 bases). The sequence derives from an adult in good health. The sequences come from peripheral blood, collected on day 0 of AZD1222 vaccination. The CDR3 sequence is CASSEGQNSPLHF. In DNA, the CDR3 is TGTGCCAGCAGTGAAGGACAGAATTCACCCCTCCACTTT.